This passage covers 18 T cell receptor beta chains from one sample sequenced in a study of brain metastases from non-small cell lung cancer. The protocol was immunoSEQ multiplex PCR, while the TCRdb copy is restricted to in-frame clones and leaves out a portion. This table holds 2,000 to 3,000 clones, over 80% found once. The material sequenced was primary lung tumor tissue. The receptors here all came from a donor aged 40 or older with non-small cell lung cancer.

V usage is TRBV2 and J usage is TRBJ2-5; 8 bases are a match to TRBD2. The germline V gene encodes CDR1 SNHLY and CDR2 FYNNEI. V was clipped by 4 bases and J by 0 bases; unmatched bases: 25. The CDR3 is made up of 22 amino acids. The CDR3 region has the DNA TGTGCCAGCAGTGGACCGGGACTAGTGGGGGGGACCAAGAATCGGTACCAAGAGACCCAGTACTTC. This codes for CASSGPGLVGGTKNRYQETQYF.

The chain employs TRBV19 and TRBJ1-1; tentative D call: TRBD1 (6 bases). V was clipped by 3 bases and J by 3 bases, with 14 bases between them. The CDR3 loop spans 15 amino acids. Germline V gives CDR1 LNHDA, CDR2 SQIVND (reference sequence). CDR3 in amino acids: CASSIPGEADTEAFF. The CDR3, as DNA: TGTGCCAGTAGTATTCCAGGGGAGGCGGACACTGAAGCTTTCTTT.

For this clone: Other nucleotide sequences from this sample produce the same CDR3. The chain couples TRBV7-9 to TRBJ2-3; D perhaps matches TRBD2 (6 bases). Germline CDR1 reads SEHNR; CDR2 reads FQNEAQ (reference sequence). Trimming left V 4 bases short and J 7 bases short, with 24 bases between. The CDR3 totals 17 residues. CDR3 coding DNA: TGTGCCAGCAGCTCCGGTGCCGGGGGAATCATGGGGAATACGCAGTATTTT. Translating gives CASSSGAGGIMGNTQYF.

Points on this clone: This sequence is one base from a far larger clone and is likely a read error. Within the sample, other DNA sequences also encode this same CDR3. This chain uses TRBV25-1 with TRBJ1-5, with 9 bases fitting TRBD1. Per the germline V gene, CDR1 is MGHDK and CDR2 is SYGVNS. The CDR3 sequence is 14 residues long. CDR3 DNA sequence: TGTGCCAGCAGTGGTACAGGGGGCAATCAGCCTCAGCATTTT. Translated: CASSGTGGNQPQHF.

The chain has TRBV28 and TRBJ2-2, with unresolved D. The CDR3 sequence is 12 residues long. Germline V CDR1 and CDR2: MDHEN, SYDVKM. Deletions cut 3 bases from V and 7 bases from J, with 6 bases between. CDR3 coding DNA: TGTGCCAGCAGTTTCCCTAACGGGGAGCTGTTTTTT. It codes for CASSFPNGELFF.

This clone occurred once. V usage is TRBV19 and J usage is TRBJ1-3; maybe TRBD1 (5 bases). Germline CDR1 LNHDA, CDR2 SQIVND (reference sequence). The CDR3 length is 18 residues. Between the trimmed V and J ends, which lost 4 bases and 3 bases, there was a span of 22 bases. CDR3 sequence (DNA): TGTGCCAGTAGTAATGGACACCACCTCTTCGAAGGTGGAAACACCATATATTTT. Translated, it gives CASSNGHHLFEGGNTIYF.

To note about this clone: This sample also contains other DNA sequences that code for the same CDR3. The chain couples TRBV29-1 to TRBJ1-5; 7 bases are a match to TRBD1. This CDR3 comprises 14 residues. From germline, CDR1 is SQVTM and CDR2 ANQGSEA. In nucleotides, the CDR3 is TGCAGTGTGGGGGGGACAGACCCCAATCAGCCCCAGCATTTT. This translates into CSVGGTDPNQPQHF.

The gene calls are TRBV19 and TRBJ2-3; D may match TRBD1 or TRBD2 (6 bases each). CDR3 length: 15 amino acids. The V end lost 3 bases, the J end lost 1 base, and 11 bases lay between the germline ends. Per the germline V gene, CDR1 is LNHDA and CDR2 is SQIVND (reference sequence). DNA of the CDR3: TGTGCCAGTAGTATTCGGGGGCCGGGCACAGATACGCAGTATTTT. It yields the protein CASSIRGPGTDTQYF.

This chain joins TRBV6-1 and TRBJ1-3; D is unclear. V shed 3 bases and J shed 2 bases, with 8 bases lying between them. The length of the CDR3 is 14 residues. In germline, CDR1 is MNHNS, CDR2 SASEGT. CDR3 bases: TGTGCCAGCAGTGATGGGGAGGCTGGAAACACCATATATTTT. This gives the protein CASSDGEAGNTIYF.

This sequence joins TRBV29-1 and TRBJ2-3; 9 bases are a match to TRBD2. Losses at the gene ends were 4 bases for V and 1 base for J; bases not matched to a gene: 6. The CDR3 spans 15 residues. Germline CDR1 and CDR2: SQVTM and ANQGSEA. CDR3 protein: CSVVPKRGGTDTQYF. DNA for the CDR3: TGCAGCGTTGTTCCCAAGCGGGGGGGCACAGATACGCAGTATTTT.

In DNA, the CDR3 is TGTGCCAGCAGTTTGGAGGGGAGGCAGTACTTC. Its protein product is CASSLEGRQYF. The rearrangement uses TRBV6-1 and TRBJ2-7; perhaps TRBD2 as D (6 bases). The CDR3 loop spans 11 amino acids. Germline assignment: CDR1 MNHNS and CDR2 SASEGT. The germline V and J ends were trimmed by 5 bases and 9 bases, with 11 bases remaining between them.

The gene calls are TRBV5-1 and TRBJ2-2, with D uncertain. Trimming took off 0 bases at V and 6 bases at J, with 3 bases between the two ends. The CDR3 spans 12 residues. CDR1 SGHRS and CDR2 YFSETQ come from the germline V gene. DNA of the CDR3: TGCGCCAGCAGCTTGGCCGCCGGGGAGCTGTTTTTT. Its translation is CASSLAAGELFF.

The rearrangement uses TRBV6-5 and TRBJ1-6; unclear D gene. With 6 bases removed from V and 6 bases from J, the gap between germline ends came to 15 bases. CDR1 and CDR2 (germline): MNHEY, SVGAGI. This CDR3 has 15 amino acids. The CDR3, as DNA: TGTGCCAGCAGACTCCTCTTGGGGTCTAATTCACCCCTCCACTTT. Its translation: CASRLLLGSNSPLHF.

The chain is built from TRBV6-5 and TRBJ2-7; 7 bases match TRBD1. In germline, CDR1 is MNHEY, CDR2 SVGAGI. This CDR3 is 15 amino acids long. The V segment lost 6 bases and the J segment 4 bases; nucleotides outside the gene matches: 12. CDR3 bases: TGTGCCAGCAGAAGATTTCAATTACAGGGGTACGAGCAGTACTTC. Amino acid sequence: CASRRFQLQGYEQYF.

On this clone: At one of its ends the junction is not consistent with the germline gene, which may arise from a read error. The rearrangement joins TRBV7-7 to TRBJ1-1; TRBD1 is a possible D gene (5 bases). This CDR3 has 13 residues. The V gene's germline CDR1 is SSHAT and CDR2 FNYEAQ (reference sequence). CDR3 residues: CASSLRGDTEAFF. The CDR3 region has the DNA TGTGCTAGCAGCCTCAGAGGGGACACTGAAGCTTTCTTT.

In its sample, this clone was seen a few times. This sample also contains other DNA sequences that code for the same CDR3. CDR3 nucleotide sequence: TGTGCCAGCAGCTTAGTGGGGGGGAGCTCCTATAATTCACCCCTCCACTTT. Translation gives CASSLVGGSSYNSPLHF. The chain combines TRBV7-2 with TRBJ1-6; D is perhaps TRBD1 (5 bases). Trimming pared 1 base from V and 0 bases from J, leaving 10 bases between. The CDR3 runs 17 residues. The germline V gene has CDR1 SGHTA and CDR2 FQGNSA.

Remarks on this clone: Germline and junction disagree at one end, which may indicate a read error. The gene calls are TRBV28 and TRBJ1-5; D gene ambiguous. Germline V gene lookup returns CDR1 MDHEN and CDR2 SYDVKM. The CDR3 extends over 17 amino acids. CDR3 loop: CTSSLGITIGSNQPQHF. DNA of the CDR3: TGTACCAGCAGTTTAGGCATCACAATAGGGAGCAATCAGCCCCAGCATTTT.

The CDR3 nucleotides are TGTGCCTGGAGTGTACGGCAGGGTGTATCGGATACGCAGTATTTT. This gives the protein CAWSVRQGVSDTQYF. V and J are TRBV30 and TRBJ2-3; weak D call: TRBD1 (5 bases). The CDR3 length is 15 residues. Germline CDR1 is GTSNPN and CDR2 is SVGIG (reference sequence). Trimming cost V 0 bases and J 6 bases, with 16 bases left between them.